The 21 T cell receptor beta chains reported below all come from one sample, sequenced in a study of cytomegalovirus exposure and HLA in healthy donors. Profiled with immunoSEQ multiplex PCR; TCRdb holds only in-frame clones, not every one. The sample contains roughly 90,000 clones, approximately 93% of which appear only once. The specimen sequenced was PBMCs. The source is a woman in her 30s in good health and CMV-seropositive.

This clone was picked up one time. The rearrangement uses TRBV28 and TRBJ2-2, with 8 bases fitting TRBD2. J was trimmed by 5 bases and V by 8 bases; bases with no gene match: 7. Germline V gene lookup returns CDR1 MDHEN and CDR2 SYDVKM. The CDR3 consists of 14 residues. The CDR3 nucleotides are TGTGCCAGCGAGCGGGGGCGTTGGACCGGGGAGCTGTTTTTT. Protein product: CASERGRWTGELFF.

This clone was found once. The genes are TRBV28 and TRBJ2-6; no firm D call. Germline values: CDR1 MDHEN, CDR2 SYDVKM. Trimming pared 3 bases from V and 0 bases from J, leaving 9 bases between. This CDR3 region has 16 residues. CDR3 bases: TGTGCCAGCAGTTTTCTACAGAGCTCTGGGGCCAACGTCCTGACTTTC. It codes for CASSFLQSSGANVLTF.

V is TRBV29-1 and J is TRBJ2-1; 9 positions agree with TRBD2. The ends lost 7 bases at V and 4 bases at J; junction bases unmatched: 8. Germline-derived CDR1 and CDR2 are SQVTM and ANQGSEA. This CDR3 has 14 residues. CDR3 in DNA: TGCAGCGCCGTAGCGGGAGTAGGGTACAATGAGCAGTTCTTC. This codes for CSAVAGVGYNEQFF.

This clone turned up a few times. The chain employs TRBV30 and TRBJ1-2, with a weak D call TRBD1 (6 bases). Trimming took off 4 bases at V and 4 bases at J, with 16 bases between the two ends. The CDR3 is 14 residues long. Germline V CDR1 and CDR2: GTSNPN, SVGIG (reference sequence). The CDR3 protein is CAWNPPDSFYGYTF. In DNA, the CDR3 is TGTGCCTGGAACCCACCGGACAGCTTCTATGGCTACACCTTC.

The V call is TRBV7-9, the J call TRBJ1-2; D perhaps matches TRBD1 (5 bases). The V end lost 5 bases, the J end lost 8 bases, and 15 bases lay between the germline ends. In germline, CDR1 is SEHNR, CDR2 FQNEAQ (reference sequence). The CDR3 is made up of 13 amino acids. The CDR3 loop is CASSHSGGIGYTF. DNA of the CDR3: TGTGCCAGCAGCCATTCGGGGGGTATAGGCTACACCTTC.

This chain uses TRBV7-2 with TRBJ2-2; tentative D call: TRBD1 (6 bases). The CDR3 loop spans 16 amino acids. The germline V gene encodes CDR1 SGHTA and CDR2 FQGNSA. The ends were cut back, 3 bases at V and 6 bases at J, with 17 bases in the middle. CDR3 amino acids: CASSFDGAGVAGELFF. DNA of the CDR3: TGTGCCAGCAGCTTCGACGGAGCAGGGGTAGCCGGGGAGCTGTTTTTT.

J is TRBJ2-2 and V is TRBV5-1; 7 bases agree with TRBD2. CDR1 and CDR2 from the germline V gene are SGHRS and YFSETQ. CDR3 length equals 16 residues. After removal of 0 bases from V and 6 bases from J, the junction contained 8 bases not matched to a gene. The CDR3 DNA reads as TGCGCCAGCAGCTTGGATGTTGCGGGAGAGGCCGGGGAGCTGTTTTTT. Protein sequence: CASSLDVAGEAGELFF. Complete variable domain (other parts from reference TRBV5-1 and TRBJ2-2): KAGVTQTPRYLIKTRGQQVTLSCSPISGHRSVSWYQQTPGQGLQFLFEYFSETQRNKGNFPGRFSGRQFSNSRSEMNVSTLELGDSALYLCASSLDVAGEAGELFFGEGSRLTVL.

The rearrangement links TRBV5-1 to TRBJ1-4, with 7 bases fitting TRBD1. In germline, CDR1 is SGHRS, CDR2 YFSETQ. This CDR3 has 18 amino acids. V lost 4 bases and J lost 1; bases outside the gene matches: 13. This chain's CDR3 is CASSRTSTGVGTNEKLFF. The CDR3 coding sequence is TGCGCCAGCAGCCGGACCTCTACAGGGGTAGGAACTAATGAAAAACTGTTTTTT.

The rearrangement links TRBV5-1 to TRBJ2-1, with D perhaps TRBD2 (6 bases). The CDR3 totals 14 residues. V was trimmed by 7 bases and J by 0 bases, leaving 11 bases between them. CDR1 SGHRS and CDR2 YFSETQ come from the germline V gene. The CDR3 reads CASGAGSSYNEQFF. As DNA, the CDR3 is TGCGCCAGCGGGGCGGGGAGCTCCTACAATGAGCAGTTCTTC.

This chain connects TRBV4-1 to TRBJ2-7; D is unclear. CDR1 MGHRA and CDR2 YSYEKL come from the germline V gene. V was cut by 0 bases and J by 2 bases, with 14 bases left in between. The CDR3 spans 16 residues. The CDR3 loop reads CASSQDYGGATYEQYF. The CDR3 DNA reads as TGCGCCAGCAGCCAAGATTACGGCGGAGCTACCTACGAGCAGTACTTC.

The rearrangement joins TRBV28 to TRBJ1-4; TRBD1 matches at 9 bases. CDR3 length: 15 residues. V shed 4 bases, J shed 7 bases, and the junction held 7 bases outside the gene matches. Germline lookup yields CDR1 MDHEN and CDR2 SYDVKM. The CDR3 nucleotides read TGTGCCAGCAGTTCCCCGGGACAGGGAATTGAAAAACTGTTTTTT. As protein: CASSSPGQGIEKLFF.

The V gene is TRBV5-1, the J gene TRBJ2-7; 12 bases fit TRBD2. This CDR3 comprises 22 residues. Germline CDR1 SGHRS, CDR2 YFSETQ. V trimming: 4 bases; J trimming: 3 bases; junction bases outside the gene matches: 26. CDR3 DNA sequence: TGCGCCAGCAGCCCTGGGACAGGGCTAACTAGCGGGAGGCTCGGTAAAAACTACGAGCAGTACTTC. Translated: CASSPGTGLTSGRLGKNYEQYF.

The chain combines TRBV6-6 with TRBJ1-1; D remains unclear. The CDR3 is made up of 15 amino acids. CDR1 and CDR2 (germline): MNHNY, SVGAGI (reference sequence). V lost 6 bases, J lost 1 base, and 15 bases lay in between. The CDR3 nucleotides are TGTGCCAGCAGACTCGGTGGCGGAGAGAACACTGAAGCTTTCTTT. Residues: CASRLGGGENTEAFF.

This clone has only one observation. The chain combines TRBV19 with TRBJ2-7; D gene unclear. The CDR3 runs 13 residues. The V gene lost 1 base and the J gene lost 2 bases, with 6 bases spanning the gap. CDR1 is LNHDA, CDR2 SQIVND, per germline (reference sequence). This CDR3 is CASSIAQTYEQYF. CDR3 nucleotide sequence: TGTGCCAGTAGTATAGCACAGACCTACGAGCAGTACTTC. The variable domain in full, with the rest retrieved from reference TRBV19 and TRBJ2-7, is DGGITQSPKYLFRKEGQNVTLSCEQNLNHDAMYWYRQDPGQGLRLIYYSQIVNDFQKGDIAEGYSVSREKKESFPLTVTSAQKNPTAFYLCASSIAQTYEQYFGPGTRLTVT.

The rearrangement uses TRBV19 and TRBJ2-2; the match to TRBD1 covers 7 bases. The length of the CDR3 is 15 residues. From germline, CDR1 is LNHDA and CDR2 SQIVND (reference sequence). J was trimmed by 4 bases and V by 1 base; bases with no gene match: 3. The CDR3 DNA is TGTGCCAGTAGTATAGTAACAGGGGTCACCGGGGAGCTGTTTTTT. It is translated as CASSIVTGVTGELFF.

The chain joins TRBV9 to TRBJ1-2; the D is unclear. With 0 bases removed from V and 3 bases from J, the gap between germline ends came to 12 bases. The length of the CDR3 is 15 residues. From germline, CDR1 is SGDLS and CDR2 YYNGEE. The CDR3 nucleotides are TGTGCCAGCAGCGTAGGTAACAGAACGGACTATGGCTACACCTTC. Amino acids: CASSVGNRTDYGYTF.

This clone was seen a single time. For the CDR3, the DNA is TGTGCCAGCAGCATCAGGGCCGCCTCCTACGAGCAGTACTTC. Translated, it gives CASSIRAASYEQYF. The chain uses TRBV7-2 and TRBJ2-7; D is perhaps TRBD1 (5 bases). Deletions cut 5 bases from V and 0 bases from J, with 11 bases between. The CDR3 loop spans 14 amino acids. Germline assignment: CDR1 SGHTA and CDR2 FQGNSA.

J is TRBJ1-5 and V is TRBV2, with D possibly matching TRBD1 (6 bases). V was clipped by 6 bases and J by 0 bases, with 9 bases between them. Germline CDR1 reads SNHLY; CDR2 reads FYNNEI. CDR3 length: 14 amino acids. Written as DNA, the CDR3 is TGTGCCAGCAGGACAGGTCATAGCAATCAGCCCCAGCATTTT. Its translation is CASRTGHSNQPQHF.

This rearrangement joins TRBV27 to TRBJ2-5, with TRBD1 as a possible D gene (5 bases). Trimming stripped 3 bases from V and 3 bases from J, with 11 bases between. This CDR3 contains 14 residues. The germline CDR1 and CDR2 sequences are MNHEY and SMNVEV (reference sequence). For the CDR3, the DNA is TGTGCCAGCAGTTTGCAGGGTTCGAAAGAGACCCAGTACTTC. Protein: CASSLQGSKETQYF.

V usage is TRBV5-4 and J usage is TRBJ2-1; 9 bases are shared with TRBD2. CDR1 and CDR2 from the germline V gene are SGHNT and YYREEE (reference sequence). The CDR3 covers 17 residues. V trimming: 4 bases; J trimming: 0 bases; junction bases outside the gene matches: 8. The CDR3 sequence is CASSPRTSVSSYNEQFF. CDR3 nucleotides: TGTGCCAGCAGCCCCCGGACTAGCGTTTCCTCCTACAATGAGCAGTTCTTC.

The chain combines TRBV28 with TRBJ1-2; D may be TRBD1 (6 bases). V was shortened by 2 bases and J by 4 bases, with 20 bases between the two germline ends. This CDR3 region has 17 residues. CDR1 and CDR2 from the germline V gene are MDHEN and SYDVKM. The CDR3 is CASSLTQGLGQIYGYTF. The DNA of the CDR3 is TGTGCCAGCAGTTTAACCCAGGGGTTAGGGCAGATCTATGGCTACACCTTC.